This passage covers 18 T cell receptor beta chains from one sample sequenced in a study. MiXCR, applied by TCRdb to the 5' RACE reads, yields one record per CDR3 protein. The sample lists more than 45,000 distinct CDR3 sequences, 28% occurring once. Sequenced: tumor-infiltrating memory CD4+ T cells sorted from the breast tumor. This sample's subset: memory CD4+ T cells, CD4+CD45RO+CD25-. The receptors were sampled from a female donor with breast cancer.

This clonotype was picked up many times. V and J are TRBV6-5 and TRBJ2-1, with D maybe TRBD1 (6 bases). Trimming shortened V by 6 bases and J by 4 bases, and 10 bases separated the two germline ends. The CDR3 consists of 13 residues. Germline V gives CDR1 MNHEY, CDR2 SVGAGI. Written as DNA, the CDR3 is TGTGCCAGCAGGTGGACAGCGTACAATGAGCAGTTCTTC. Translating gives CASRWTAYNEQFF.

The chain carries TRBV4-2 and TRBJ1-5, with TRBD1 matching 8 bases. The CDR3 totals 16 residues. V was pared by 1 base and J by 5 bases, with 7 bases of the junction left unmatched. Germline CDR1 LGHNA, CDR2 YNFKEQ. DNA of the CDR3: TGTGCCAGCAGCCAAGTCGGACAGGGAGGCGATCAGCCCCAGCATTTT. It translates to CASSQVGQGGDQPQHF.

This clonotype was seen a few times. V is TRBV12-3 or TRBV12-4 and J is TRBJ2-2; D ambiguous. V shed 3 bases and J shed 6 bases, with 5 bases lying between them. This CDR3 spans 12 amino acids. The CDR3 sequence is CASSLDAGELFF. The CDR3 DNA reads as TGTGCCAGCAGTTTGGACGCCGGGGAGCTGTTTTTT.

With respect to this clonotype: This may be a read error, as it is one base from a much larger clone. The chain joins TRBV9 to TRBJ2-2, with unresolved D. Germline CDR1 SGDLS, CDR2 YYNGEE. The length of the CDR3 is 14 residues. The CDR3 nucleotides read TGTGCCCGCAGCCCCGATCGAGTCACCGGGGAGCTGTTTTTT. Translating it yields CARSPDRVTGELFF.

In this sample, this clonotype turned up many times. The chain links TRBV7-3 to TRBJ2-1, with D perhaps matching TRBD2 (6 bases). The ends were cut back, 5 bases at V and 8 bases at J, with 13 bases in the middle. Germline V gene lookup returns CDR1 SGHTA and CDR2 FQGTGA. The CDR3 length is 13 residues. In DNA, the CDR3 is TGTGCCAGCAGCGTACGCCCGGGGGATGAGCAGTTCTTC. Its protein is CASSVRPGDEQFF.

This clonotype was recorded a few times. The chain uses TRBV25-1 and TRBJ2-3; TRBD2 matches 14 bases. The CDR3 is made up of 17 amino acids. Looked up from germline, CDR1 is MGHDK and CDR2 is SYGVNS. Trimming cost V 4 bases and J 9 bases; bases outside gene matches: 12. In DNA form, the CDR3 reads TGTGCCAGCAGTGGGGCTGGACTAGCGGGAGGTGTGGAGACGCAGTATTTT. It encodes CASSGAGLAGGVETQYF. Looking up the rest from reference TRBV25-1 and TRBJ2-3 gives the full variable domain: EADIYQTPRYLVIGTGKKITLECSQTMGHDKMYWYQQDPGMELHLIHYSYGVNSTEKGDLSSESTVSRIRTEHFPLTLESARPSHTSQYLCASSGAGLAGGVETQYFGPGTRLTVL.

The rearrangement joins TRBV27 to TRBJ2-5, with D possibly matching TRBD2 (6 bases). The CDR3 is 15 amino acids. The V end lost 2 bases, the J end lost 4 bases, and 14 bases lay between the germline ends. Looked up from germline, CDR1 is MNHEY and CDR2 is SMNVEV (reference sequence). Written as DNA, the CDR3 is TGTGCCAGCAGTTTAAGGGCGACTAGTATAGAGACCCAGTACTTC. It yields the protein CASSLRATSIETQYF.

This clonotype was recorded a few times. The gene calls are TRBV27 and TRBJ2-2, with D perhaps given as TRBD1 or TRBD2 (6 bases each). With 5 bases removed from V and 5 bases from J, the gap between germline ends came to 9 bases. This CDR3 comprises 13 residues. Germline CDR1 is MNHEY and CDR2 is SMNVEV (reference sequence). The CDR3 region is CASSQGRTGELFF. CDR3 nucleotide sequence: TGTGCCAGCAGTCAGGGGAGGACCGGGGAGCTGTTTTTT.

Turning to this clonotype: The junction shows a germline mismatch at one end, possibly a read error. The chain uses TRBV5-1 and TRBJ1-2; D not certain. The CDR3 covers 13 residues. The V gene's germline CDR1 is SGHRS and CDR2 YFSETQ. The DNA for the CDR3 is TGCGCCGGCAGCTTGGCCCTGCGGGGTGGCTACACCTTC. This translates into CAGSLALRGGYTF.

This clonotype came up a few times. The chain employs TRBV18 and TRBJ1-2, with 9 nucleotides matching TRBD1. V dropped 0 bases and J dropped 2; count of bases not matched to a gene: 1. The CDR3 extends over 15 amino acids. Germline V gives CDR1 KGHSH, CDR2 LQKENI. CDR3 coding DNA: TGTGCCAGCTCACCACCCGGGACAGGGAACTATGGCTACACCTTC. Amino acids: CASSPPGTGNYGYTF.

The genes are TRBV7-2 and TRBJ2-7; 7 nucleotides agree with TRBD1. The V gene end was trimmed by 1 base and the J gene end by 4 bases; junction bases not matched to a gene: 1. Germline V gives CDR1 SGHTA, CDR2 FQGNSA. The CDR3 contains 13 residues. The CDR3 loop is CASSLDRGYEQYF. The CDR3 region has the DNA TGTGCCAGCAGCTTAGACAGGGGTTACGAGCAGTACTTC.

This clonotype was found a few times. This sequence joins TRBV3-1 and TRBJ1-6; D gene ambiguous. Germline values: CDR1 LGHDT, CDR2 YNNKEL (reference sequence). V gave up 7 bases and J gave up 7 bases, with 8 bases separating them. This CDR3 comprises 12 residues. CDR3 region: CASNRANSPLHF. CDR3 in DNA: TGTGCCAGCAACCGGGCGAATTCACCCCTCCACTTT.

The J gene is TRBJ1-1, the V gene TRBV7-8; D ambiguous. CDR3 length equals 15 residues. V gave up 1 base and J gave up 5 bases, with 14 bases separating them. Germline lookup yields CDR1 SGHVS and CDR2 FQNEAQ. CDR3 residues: CASSLVGGLGTEAFF. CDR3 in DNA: TGTGCCAGCAGCTTAGTTGGCGGCCTAGGAACTGAAGCTTTCTTT.

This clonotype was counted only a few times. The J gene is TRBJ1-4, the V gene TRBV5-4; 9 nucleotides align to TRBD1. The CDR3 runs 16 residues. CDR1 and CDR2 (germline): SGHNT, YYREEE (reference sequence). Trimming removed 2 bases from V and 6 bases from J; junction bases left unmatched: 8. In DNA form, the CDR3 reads TGTGCCAGCAGCTTAGGGACGGGACAGGGCGATGAAAAACTGTTTTTT. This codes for CASSLGTGQGDEKLFF. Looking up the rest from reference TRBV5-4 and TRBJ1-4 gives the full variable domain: ETGVTQSPTHLIKTRGQQVTLRCSSQSGHNTVSWYQQALGQGPQFIFQYYREEENGRGNFPPRFSGLQFPNYSSELNVNALELDDSALYLCASSLGTGQGDEKLFFGSGTQLSVL.

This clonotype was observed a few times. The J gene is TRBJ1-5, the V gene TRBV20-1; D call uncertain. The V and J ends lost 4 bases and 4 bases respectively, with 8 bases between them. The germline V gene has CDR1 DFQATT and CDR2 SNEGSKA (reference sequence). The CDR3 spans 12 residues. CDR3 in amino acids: CSATNENQPQHF. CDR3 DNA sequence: TGCAGTGCTACTAATGAGAATCAGCCCCAGCATTTT.

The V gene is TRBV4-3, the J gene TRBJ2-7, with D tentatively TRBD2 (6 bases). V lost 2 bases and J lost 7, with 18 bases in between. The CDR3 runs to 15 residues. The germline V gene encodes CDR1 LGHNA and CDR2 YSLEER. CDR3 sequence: CASSQSVGPGGEQYF. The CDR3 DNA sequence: TGCGCCAGCAGCCAAAGCGTCGGCCCCGGGGGAGAGCAGTACTTC.

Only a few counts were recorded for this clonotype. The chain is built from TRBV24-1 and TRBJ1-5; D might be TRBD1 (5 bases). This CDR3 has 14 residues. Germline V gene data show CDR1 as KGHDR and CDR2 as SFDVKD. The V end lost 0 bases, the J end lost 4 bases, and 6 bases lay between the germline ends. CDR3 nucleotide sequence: TGTGCCACCAGTGATTTGTCAGGGAATCAGCCCCAGCATTTT. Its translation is CATSDLSGNQPQHF.

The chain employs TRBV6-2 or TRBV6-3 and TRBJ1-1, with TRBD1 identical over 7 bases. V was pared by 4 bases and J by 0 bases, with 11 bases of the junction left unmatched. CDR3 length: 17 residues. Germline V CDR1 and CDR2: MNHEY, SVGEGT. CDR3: CASSSPRDSSLNTEAFF. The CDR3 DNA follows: TGTGCCAGCAGTTCCCCCCGGGACAGCTCCTTGAACACTGAAGCTTTCTTT.